What follows are 18 T cell receptor beta chains derived from one specimen sequenced in a study of T-cell reconstitution after alpha-beta-depleted transplantation in children. Findings of the study overall: Newly made T cells mostly supplied T-cell counts and diversity one year after transplant.

No antigens are known for them. The TCRbeta library was prepared with unique molecular identifiers. TCRdb processed the PCR reads anew with MiXCR; each CDR3 protein has one entry. The data show around 270,000 distinct CDR3 sequences, with almost 8% seen just once and around 10% held by the top ten. The material sequenced was peripheral blood, taken 360 days after TCRalphabeta/CD19-depleted stem cell transplant. Receptors were obtained from a female patient aged 2-15 years who had a stem cell transplant for Fanconi anemia, so the T cells may come from the graft donor.

V usage is TRBV19 and J usage is TRBJ1-1; D gene uncertain. Germline V gives CDR1 LNHDA, CDR2 SQIVND (reference sequence). Trimming left V 6 bases short and J 1 base short, with 15 bases between. This CDR3 contains 15 residues. Here the CDR3 reads CASSPAGSRNTEAFF. The CDR3, as DNA: TGTGCCAGTAGCCCCGCCGGGTCCAGGAACACTGAAGCTTTCTTT.

This clonotype was seen at least ten times. The chain is built from TRBV12-3 or TRBV12-4 and TRBJ2-1; 9 nucleotides match TRBD2. The CDR3 contains 15 residues. The J segment lost 0 bases and the V segment lost 6 bases, leaving 3 bases of the junction unmatched. The CDR3 region is CASSPSGVSYNEQFF. The CDR3 DNA is TGTGCCAGCAGCCCTAGCGGGGTCTCCTACAATGAGCAGTTCTTC.

The V and J genes are TRBV9 and TRBJ2-3, with 7 bases that match TRBD2. The germline V gene encodes CDR1 SGDLS and CDR2 YYNGEE. Trimming at V came to 4 bases and at J to 4 bases, leaving 15 bases not matched to a gene. This CDR3 contains 17 residues. This chain's CDR3 is CASSILGGGVSADTQYF. In DNA form, the CDR3 reads TGTGCCAGCAGCATACTGGGTGGGGGGGTCTCCGCAGATACGCAGTATTTT.

This clonotype appeared many times. The genes are TRBV11-2 and TRBJ2-6, with 9 nucleotides matching TRBD1. The CDR3 consists of 19 residues. J gave up 0 bases and V 2 bases, and 8 bases lay outside the gene matches. The germline V gene encodes CDR1 SGHAT and CDR2 FQNNGV. The CDR3 spells CASSLRPGTGSSGANVLTF. The DNA of the CDR3 is TGTGCCAGCAGCTTAAGACCCGGGACAGGGAGCTCTGGGGCCAACGTCCTGACTTTC.

This clonotype occurred a few times. The chain joins TRBV7-9 to TRBJ1-6, with unresolved D. The germline CDR1 and CDR2 sequences are SEHNR and FQNEAQ (reference sequence). V was clipped by 6 bases and J by 8 bases, with 20 bases between them. The CDR3 has 16 residues. CDR3 in DNA: TGTGCCAGCAGGCACCATACGGATCCCTCTCATTCACCCCTCCACTTT. Residues: CASRHHTDPSHSPLHF. Supplemented by reference TRBV7-9 and TRBJ1-6, the full variable domain reads DTGVSQNPRHKITKRGQNVTFRCDPISEHNRLYWYRQTLGQGPEFLTYFQNEAQLEKSRLLSDRFSAERPKGSFSTLEIQRTEQGDSAMYLCASRHHTDPSHSPLHFGNGTRLTVT.

Details on this clonotype: An end of the junction does not agree with germline; a read error may underlie this. The chain couples TRBV2 to TRBJ1-2; D not resolved. The length of the CDR3 is 13 residues. The germline CDR1 and CDR2 sequences are SNHLY and FYNNEI. In DNA, the CDR3 is TGTGCCAGCAGTGAAGGTGTAAGCTATGGCTACCCCTTC. This encodes CASSEGVSYGYPF. The complete variable domain, with remaining parts taken from reference TRBV2 and TRBJ1-2, reads EPEVTQTPSHQVTQMGQEVILRCVPISNHLYFYWYRQILGQKVEFLVSFYNNEISEKSEIFDDQFSVERPDGSNFTLKIRSTKLEDSAMYFCASSEGVSYGYPFGSGTRLTVV.

This clonotype has a count of ten or more. The V and J genes are TRBV2 and TRBJ2-5; 8 bases map to TRBD2. V shed 8 bases, J shed 2 bases, and the junction held 7 bases outside the gene matches. This CDR3 is built from 14 residues. CDR1 is SNHLY, CDR2 FYNNEI, per germline. The CDR3 spells CASGELAAQETQYF. The CDR3 coding sequence is TGTGCCAGCGGGGAACTAGCGGCTCAAGAGACCCAGTACTTC.

CDR3 in amino acids: CASSPIQQGETQYF. In DNA, the CDR3 is TGTGCCAGCTCACCAATCCAACAGGGAGAGACCCAGTACTTC. The chain is built from TRBV18 and TRBJ2-5, with D possibly being TRBD1 (6 bases). The V and J ends lost 2 bases and 4 bases respectively, with 11 bases between them. The CDR3 extends over 14 amino acids. Germline V CDR1 and CDR2: KGHSH, LQKENI.

Points on this clonotype: A much larger clone sits a single nucleotide away, making a read error possible. CDR3 bases: TGTGCCAGCAGCCGACGGGACAAGGACAATCAGCCCCAGCATTTT. Its protein product is CASSRRDKDNQPQHF. This chain uses TRBV7-2 with TRBJ1-5, with D possibly matching TRBD1 (6 bases). Germline V gene sequence: CDR1 SGHTA, CDR2 FQGNSA. V was cut by 5 bases and J by 3 bases, with 14 bases left in between. CDR3 size: 15 residues.

This clonotype appeared a few times. The chain recombines TRBV5-6 with TRBJ2-6, with no clear D. CDR1 and CDR2 (germline): SGHDT, YYEEEE. The ends were cut back, 4 bases at V and 0 bases at J, with 17 bases in the middle. This CDR3 has 18 amino acids. CDR3 region: CASSPVTHSGSGANVLTF. DNA for the CDR3: TGTGCCAGCAGCCCCGTGACTCACTCCGGCTCTGGGGCCAACGTCCTGACTTTC.

This clonotype was observed a few times. The V gene is TRBV4-2, the J gene TRBJ1-1, with TRBD1 matching over 8 bases. V was clipped by 0 bases and J by 5 bases; unmatched bases: 8. The CDR3 runs to 16 residues. Germline CDR1 LGHNA, CDR2 YNFKEQ. CDR3 sequence (DNA): TGTGCCAGCAGCCAAGAGGAGCGATGGACAGGGACTGAAGCTTTCTTT. The encoded protein is CASSQEERWTGTEAFF.

The sample holds many counts of this clonotype. The chain combines TRBV29-1 with TRBJ2-3; 8 nucleotides agree with TRBD1. Germline V gene lookup returns CDR1 SQVTM and CDR2 ANQGSEA. The CDR3 loop spans 15 amino acids. The junction had 9 bases not matched to a gene; V was cut back by 5 bases and J by 2 bases. Here the CDR3 DNA reads TGCAGCGTTAGGGAGACAGGGGCTTTCACAGATACGCAGTATTTT. Amino acids: CSVRETGAFTDTQYF.

This chain joins TRBV7-8 and TRBJ1-5; 9 nucleotides match TRBD1. Germline CDR1 SGHVS, CDR2 FQNEAQ. The CDR3 is 18 residues long. J was trimmed by 2 bases and V by 4 bases; bases with no gene match: 12. Here the CDR3 reads CASSSISTGQGGNQPQHF. For the CDR3, the DNA is TGTGCCAGCAGCTCTATATCGACGGGACAGGGAGGCAATCAGCCCCAGCATTTT.

This clonotype was recorded many times. CDR3 sequence reads: CASSLYRGATDTQYF. Here the CDR3 DNA reads TGTGCCAGCAGCTTATACCGGGGGGCCACAGATACGCAGTATTTT. The chain links TRBV7-9 to TRBJ2-3, with D possibly matching TRBD2 (7 bases). With 2 bases removed from V and 2 bases from J, the gap between germline ends came to 11 bases. The CDR3 spans 15 residues. The germline CDR1 and CDR2 sequences are SEHNR and FQNEAQ (reference sequence).

This clonotype appeared a few times. This chain uses TRBV7-8 with TRBJ2-2; D is tentatively TRBD1 or TRBD2 (6 bases each). This CDR3 contains 16 residues. Trimming removed 5 bases at V and 3 bases at J, with 16 bases between. Germline-derived CDR1 and CDR2 are SGHVS and FQNEAQ. The CDR3, as DNA: TGTGCCAGCAGCCCATACACGGGGGCAGACACCGGGGAGCTGTTTTTT. Protein product: CASSPYTGADTGELFF.

The chain carries TRBV5-1 and TRBJ2-5; tentatively, D is TRBD1 (6 bases). Germline lookup yields CDR1 SGHRS and CDR2 YFSETQ. The V end lost 6 bases, the J end lost 1 base, and 16 bases lay between the germline ends. This CDR3 spans 15 amino acids. This CDR3 is CASNGIGGPQETQYF. The CDR3 DNA sequence: TGCGCCAGCAACGGTATAGGGGGTCCCCAAGAGACCCAGTACTTC.

This clonotype was detected ten times or more. The rearrangement links TRBV6-1 to TRBJ2-1; D not resolved. The CDR3 has 13 residues. Germline V gene sequence: CDR1 MNHNS, CDR2 SASEGT. Trimming left V 4 bases short and J 9 bases short, with 13 bases between. The CDR3 here is CASSASATGEQFF. Written as DNA, the CDR3 is TGTGCCAGCAGTGCCTCCGCTACCGGTGAGCAGTTCTTC.

J is TRBJ2-7 and V is TRBV14, with 7 bases lining up with TRBD1. The length of the CDR3 is 14 residues. CDR1 and CDR2 (germline): SGHDN, FVKESK. With V trimmed by 3 bases and J by 5 bases, 7 bases remained unmatched. The CDR3 sequence: CASSHVLQGNEQYV. CDR3 nucleotides: TGTGCCAGCAGCCATGTACTACAGGGGAACGAGCAGTACGTC.